These 25 T cell receptor beta chains were sequenced from one sample in a study of blood T cell repertoires in COVID-19 (dated by TCRdb to the early 2020s). Preparation of the library involved the immunoSEQ multiplex PCR assay. The source is immuneACCESS, and TCRdb retained only in-frame sequences with V and J called. Part of the clones is not carried over; for the studies checked, unresolved V genes explain less than half of this, and the remainder is unexplained. The sample table lists 100,000 to 150,000 clones, about four fifths of them with a count of one. Of the sample, roughly 10% is held by the ten largest clones. The source material was peripheral blood. These receptors all stem from a man between 60 and 75 years old with acute or convalescent COVID-19.

This clone occurred once. CDR3: CASSSDRVRYNEQFF. CDR3 coding DNA: TGTGCCAGCAGTTCGGACAGGGTCCGTTACAATGAGCAGTTCTTC. The rearrangement uses TRBV5-4 and TRBJ2-1, with 8 bases identical to TRBD1. The CDR3 covers 15 residues. Germline trimming cut 5 bases from V and 4 bases from J; bases unmatched to any gene: 8. CDR1 SGHNT and CDR2 YYREEE come from the germline V gene (reference sequence).

The chain carries TRBV28 and TRBJ2-5; 7 positions agree with TRBD1. CDR3 size: 13 residues. The ends lost 6 bases at V and 2 bases at J; junction bases unmatched: 3. Germline V gives CDR1 MDHEN, CDR2 SYDVKM. The CDR3 reads CASRQGTQETQYF. The CDR3, as DNA: TGTGCCAGCAGACAGGGGACACAAGAGACCCAGTACTTC.

This sequence joins TRBV13 and TRBJ1-6, with D possibly TRBD1 on 6 matching bases. The CDR3 contains 14 residues. The ends were cut back, 0 bases at V and 10 bases at J, with 10 bases in the middle. Germline V CDR1 and CDR2: PRHDT, FYEKMQ (reference sequence). CDR3 region: CASSLGARGSPLHF. CDR3 bases: TGTGCCAGCAGCTTAGGGGCGAGGGGGTCACCCCTCCACTTT. Full variable domain (outside the CDR3, taken from reference TRBV13 and TRBJ1-6): AAGVIQSPRHLIKEKRETATLKCYPIPRHDTVYWYQQGPGQDPQFLISFYEKMQSDKGSIPDRFSAQQFSDYHSELNMSSLELGDSALYFCASSLGARGSPLHFGNGTRLTVT.

The V and J genes are TRBV20-1 and TRBJ2-7, with no clear D. Per germline, CDR1 DFQATT and CDR2 SNEGSKA (reference sequence). Trimming took off 3 bases at V and 4 bases at J, with 7 bases between the two ends. The CDR3 runs to 11 residues. The CDR3 is CSASEEYEQYF. CDR3 DNA sequence: TGCAGTGCTAGCGAGGAGTACGAGCAGTACTTC.

V usage is TRBV19 and J usage is TRBJ2-6; D not certain. The CDR3 covers 15 residues. Germline V gives CDR1 LNHDA, CDR2 SQIVND (reference sequence). Trimming pared 3 bases from V and 0 bases from J, leaving 6 bases between. CDR3 bases: TGTGCCAGTAGTATTCAGGTCTCTGGGGCCAACGTCCTGACTTTC. It translates to CASSIQVSGANVLTF.

This clone has a handful of counts. The V call is TRBV7-3, the J call TRBJ1-2; 7 nucleotides line up with TRBD1. The germline gives CDR1 SGHTA, CDR2 FQGTGA. The CDR3 is 15 residues long. With 0 bases clipped from V and 3 bases from J, the junction kept 4 bases outside the gene matches. CDR3 protein: CASSLTRQGDYGYTF. CDR3 nucleotide sequence: TGTGCCAGCAGCTTAACCCGACAGGGCGACTATGGCTACACCTTC.

The V call is TRBV28, the J call TRBJ1-2, with 9 bases that match TRBD1. Germline CDR1 is MDHEN and CDR2 is SYDVKM. The V and J ends lost 6 bases and 4 bases, in that order; junction bases with no gene match: 9. The CDR3 loop spans 15 amino acids. The CDR3 DNA sequence: TGTGCCAGCAGCCCCTGGCGGGACAGGGTCTATGGCTACACCTTC. It yields the protein CASSPWRDRVYGYTF.

In its sample, this clone was seen once. The CDR3: CASSPSSGYTF. CDR3 DNA sequence: TGTGCCAGCTCACCATCGAGTGGCTACACCTTC. The chain is built from TRBV18 and TRBJ1-2; D gene ambiguous. From germline, CDR1 is KGHSH and CDR2 LQKENI. This CDR3 is built from 11 residues. Deletions cut 2 bases from V and 7 bases from J, with 5 bases between.

This chain uses TRBV5-1 with TRBJ2-3, with 15 bases matching TRBD2. Trimming at V came to 4 bases and at J to 0 bases, leaving 15 bases not matched to a gene. The germline CDR1 and CDR2 sequences are SGHRS and YFSETQ. The CDR3 contains 21 residues. The CDR3 nucleotides read TGCGCCAGCAGCAACCACTACCCGGGACTAGCGGGAGGAACTAGCACAGATACGCAGTATTTT. This sequence encodes CASSNHYPGLAGGTSTDTQYF.

This chain links TRBV2 with TRBJ2-5; D may be TRBD2 (6 bases). This CDR3 contains 19 residues. The ends were cut back, 4 bases at V and 6 bases at J, with 30 bases in the middle. CDR1 and CDR2 (germline): SNHLY, FYNNEI. Here the CDR3 DNA reads TGTGCCAGCAGTGCCTTCTTTAGAGGAGGGGATACGATTGGAAAGACCCAGTACTTC. Encoded protein: CASSAFFRGGDTIGKTQYF. Together with reference TRBV2 and TRBJ2-5, the CDR3 gives the full variable domain: EPEVTQTPSHQVTQMGQEVILRCVPISNHLYFYWYRQILGQKVEFLVSFYNNEISEKSEIFDDQFSVERPDGSNFTLKIRSTKLEDSAMYFCASSAFFRGGDTIGKTQYFGPGTRLLVL.

The chain carries TRBV3-1 (or the pseudogene TRBV3-2) and TRBJ2-1, with 13 positions matching TRBD2. V was pared by 2 bases and J by 8 bases, with 3 bases of the junction left unmatched. The CDR3 is 15 residues long. Germline V CDR1 and CDR2: LGHDT, YNNKEL (reference sequence). The CDR3 DNA reads TGTGCCAGCAGCCAAAATGGACTAGCGGGAGATGAGCAGTTCTTC. Protein product: CASSQNGLAGDEQFF.

V is TRBV30 and J is TRBJ1-2, with D perhaps TRBD1 (6 bases). V was cut by 4 bases and J by 4 bases, with 19 bases left in between. Germline V gives CDR1 GTSNPN, CDR2 SVGIG (reference sequence). There are 15 residues in the CDR3. The CDR3, as DNA: TGTGCCTGGACCCAAGGGGGACGGTTTGGCTATGGCTACACCTTC. It is translated as CAWTQGGRFGYGYTF. Combining the CDR3 with reference TRBV30 and TRBJ1-2 gives the whole variable domain SQTIHQWPATLVQPVGSPLSLECTVEGTSNPNLYWYRQAAGRGLQLLFYSVGIGQISSEVPQNLSASRPQDRQFILSSKKLLLSDSGFYLCAWTQGGRFGYGYTFGSGTRLTVV.

The genes are TRBV28 and TRBJ2-6; 7 bases are a match to TRBD1. Germline CDR1 MDHEN, CDR2 SYDVKM. The CDR3 sequence is 18 residues long. Losses at the gene ends were 6 bases for V and 0 bases for J; bases not matched to a gene: 11. The CDR3 region is CASRSPGQTISGANVLTF. DNA of the CDR3: TGTGCCAGCAGGTCCCCGGGACAGACCATCTCTGGGGCCAACGTCCTGACTTTC.

CDR3 region: CASTIGLTEAFF. CDR3 in DNA: TGTGCCAGCACTATTGGGCTCACTGAAGCTTTCTTT. The rearrangement links TRBV2 to TRBJ1-1; no definite D call. Germline assignment: CDR1 SNHLY and CDR2 FYNNEI. The CDR3 is 12 residues long. V lost 7 bases and J 4 bases, leaving 10 bases between the germline ends.

This sequence joins TRBV3-1 (or the pseudogene TRBV3-2) and TRBJ1-1; D is ambiguous. The CDR3 totals 15 residues. V was trimmed by 0 bases and J by 0 bases, leaving 8 bases between them. From germline, CDR1 is LGHDT and CDR2 YNNKEL (reference sequence). Here the CDR3 reads CASSQDWQMNTEAFF. DNA of the CDR3: TGTGCCAGCAGCCAAGATTGGCAGATGAACACTGAAGCTTTCTTT.

The rearrangement links TRBV18 to TRBJ1-4; 10 bases agree with TRBD1. The CDR3 totals 15 residues. Per germline, CDR1 KGHSH and CDR2 LQKENI. Unmatched junction bases numbered 4, after V lost 4 bases and J lost 5 bases. The DNA of the CDR3 is TGTGCCAGCTCACTCCGGACAGGGGGAAATGAAAAACTGTTTTTT. Residues: CASSLRTGGNEKLFF.

This clone was seen more than once but under ten times. The chain employs TRBV6-2 or TRBV6-3 and TRBJ1-2, with D perhaps matching TRBD1 (5 bases). The CDR3 covers 15 residues. V shed 7 bases and J shed 3 bases, with 18 bases lying between them. Germline V lookup: CDR1 MNHEY, CDR2 SVGEGT. In nucleotides, the CDR3 is TGTGCCAGCACCCCACGTCAGGGCGCCTACTATGGCTACACCTTC. Protein: CASTPRQGAYYGYTF.

The rearrangement joins TRBV18 to TRBJ1-5; unclear D gene. Germline values: CDR1 KGHSH, CDR2 LQKENI. V shed 3 bases and J shed 3 bases, with 9 bases lying between them. The CDR3 totals 14 residues. CDR3: CASSPGKDNQPQHF. The CDR3 DNA is TGTGCCAGCTCACCCGGGAAGGACAATCAGCCCCAGCATTTT. Supplemented by reference TRBV18 and TRBJ1-5, the full variable domain reads NAGVMQNPRHLVRRRGQEARLRCSPMKGHSHVYWYRQLPEEGLKFMVYLQKENIIDESGMPKERFSAEFPKEGPSILRIQQVVRGDSAAYFCASSPGKDNQPQHFGDGTRLSIL.

This chain joins TRBV3-1 (or the pseudogene TRBV3-2) and TRBJ1-3, with 9 positions matching TRBD1. The CDR3 contains 18 residues. CDR1 LGHDT and CDR2 YNNKEL come from the germline V gene (reference sequence). The ends lost 3 bases at V and 4 bases at J; junction bases unmatched: 13. The CDR3 reads CASSQSLYRGLLGNTIYF. DNA of the CDR3: TGTGCCAGCAGCCAGTCCCTATACAGGGGGCTGTTGGGAAACACCATATATTTT.

V usage is TRBV5-1 and J usage is TRBJ2-3; 7 nucleotides agree with TRBD1. V lost 6 bases and J lost 2; bases outside the gene matches: 6. The CDR3 length is 14 residues. In germline, CDR1 is SGHRS, CDR2 YFSETQ. In DNA, the CDR3 is TGCGCCAGCACCCCGGGACAGATCACAGATACGCAGTATTTT. It specifies CASTPGQITDTQYF.

This clone showed up just a few times. The CDR3 sequence: CATSDGGSLNTIYF. As DNA, the CDR3 is TGTGCCACCAGTGATGGAGGGTCCCTAAACACCATATATTTT. The V call is TRBV24-1, the J call TRBJ1-3, with D hard to call. Deletions cut 3 bases from V and 6 bases from J, with 11 bases between. Germline V gene sequence: CDR1 KGHDR, CDR2 SFDVKD. The CDR3 consists of 14 residues.

The rearrangement uses TRBV5-1 and TRBJ1-2; 7 positions match TRBD1. V shed 1 base and J 4 bases; nucleotides not matched to a gene: 7. The germline V gene encodes CDR1 SGHRS and CDR2 YFSETQ. This CDR3 region has 15 residues. The CDR3 protein is CASSLSRGLVYGYTF. The DNA for the CDR3 is TGCGCCAGCAGCTTGAGTAGGGGGCTGGTCTATGGCTACACCTTC. The whole variable domain, remainder taken from reference TRBV5-1 and TRBJ1-2, is KAGVTQTPRYLIKTRGQQVTLSCSPISGHRSVSWYQQTPGQGLQFLFEYFSETQRNKGNFPGRFSGRQFSNSRSEMNVSTLELGDSALYLCASSLSRGLVYGYTFGSGTRLTVV.

V is TRBV18 and J is TRBJ2-3, with 8 nucleotides matching TRBD1. CDR3 size: 16 residues. Trimming took 5 bases from V and 3 from J; bases not matched to a gene: 10. Germline CDR1 is KGHSH and CDR2 is LQKENI. In DNA form, the CDR3 reads TGTGCCAGCTCAGACCGGACAGGGAAGGCGACAGATACGCAGTATTTT. Translated, it gives CASSDRTGKATDTQYF.

The chain carries TRBV7-8 and TRBJ2-3; TRBD2 agrees at 11 bases. V gave up 5 bases and J gave up 4 bases; unmatched junction bases: 11. CDR3 length: 17 amino acids. CDR1 is SGHVS, CDR2 FQNEAQ, per germline. The CDR3 spells CASSLIISGRAPDTQYF. The CDR3 bases are TGTGCCAGCAGCCTAATCATTAGCGGGAGGGCCCCAGATACGCAGTATTTT.

The table lists this clone with a few counts. The gene calls are TRBV3-1 (or the pseudogene TRBV3-2) and TRBJ2-1; TRBD2 aligns across 12 bases. Germline V gene data show CDR1 as LGHDT and CDR2 as YNNKEL (reference sequence). V shed 1 base, J shed 9 bases, and the junction held 7 bases outside the gene matches. The CDR3 contains 16 residues. The CDR3 reads CASSQGPTSGSAEQFF. The CDR3 nucleotides read TGTGCCAGCAGCCAAGGTCCGACTAGCGGGAGCGCTGAGCAGTTCTTC.